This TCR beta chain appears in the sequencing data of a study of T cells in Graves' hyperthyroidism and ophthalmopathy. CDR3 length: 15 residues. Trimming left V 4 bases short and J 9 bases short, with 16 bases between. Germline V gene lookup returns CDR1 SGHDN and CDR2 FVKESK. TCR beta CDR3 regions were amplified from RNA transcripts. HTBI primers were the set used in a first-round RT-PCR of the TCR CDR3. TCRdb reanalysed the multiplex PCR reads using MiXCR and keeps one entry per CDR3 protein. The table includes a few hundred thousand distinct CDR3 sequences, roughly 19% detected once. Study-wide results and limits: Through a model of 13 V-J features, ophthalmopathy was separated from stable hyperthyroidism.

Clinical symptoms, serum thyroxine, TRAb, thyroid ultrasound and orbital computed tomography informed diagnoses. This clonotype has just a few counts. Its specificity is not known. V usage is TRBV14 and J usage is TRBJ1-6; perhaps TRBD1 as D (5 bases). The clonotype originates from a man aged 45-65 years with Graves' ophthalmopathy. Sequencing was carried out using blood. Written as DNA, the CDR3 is TGTGCCAGCAGCCCCGGGACCTCCCGGGGTTCACCCCTCCACTTT. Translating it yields CASSPGTSRGSPLHF.